These T cell receptor beta chains were read from a single sample in a study of blood T cell repertoires in COVID-19. Sequenced by immunoSEQ multiplex PCR; TCRdb stores in-frame clones only, minus some. Of about 110,000 clones listed, over 60% are singletons. The sequenced sample was peripheral blood. These receptors were taken from a woman aged 80 or older with acute or convalescent COVID-19. Each CDR3 is given with its conserved first and last residue. A D gene is named only where the DNA matches it firmly. Some rows have no size entry. The others give once, few or many, or a class for an expanded clone.

clone_size	v_call	d_call	j_call	cdr3_nt	cdr3_aa
.	TRBV15	.	TRBJ2-7	TGTGCCACCAGCACAGGGAACTCCTACGAGCAGTACTTC	CATSTGNSYEQYF
.	TRBV9	.	TRBJ2-2	TGTGCCAGCAGCGTAGCAGGGGACGGGGAGCTGTTTTTT	CASSVAGDGELFF
few	TRBV14	.	TRBJ2-7	TGTGCCAGCAGCCAAACGGGACTCCCGTGGGAGCAGTACTTC	CASSQTGLPWEQYF
.	TRBV12-3/TRBV12-4	TRBD1	TRBJ1-5	TGTGCCAGCAGTTTGTCCTTGGGACAGAGATCTTTT	CASSLSLGQRSF
.	TRBV4-3	.	TRBJ1-5	TGCGCCAGCAGCCAAGAAATCGGGATCATTGGCAATCAGCCCCAGCATTTT	CASSQEIGIIGNQPQHF
.	TRBV30	.	TRBJ2-5	TGTGCCTGGAACTACCAAGAGACCCAGTACTTC	CAWNYQETQYF
.	TRBV12-3/TRBV12-4	.	TRBJ1-2	TGTGCCAGCAGGGGCGGGAGGTATGGCTACACCTTC	CASRGGRYGYTF
few	TRBV19	TRBD1	TRBJ1-1	TGTGCCAGTAGTATACGACAGGGGGCGCGTAGGACTGAAGCTTTCTTT	CASSIRQGARRTEAFF
.	TRBV19	.	TRBJ1-5	TGTGCCAGTAGTACGACGGGGAGGGAGCCCCAGCATTTT	CASSTTGREPQHF
few	TRBV19	TRBD1	TRBJ1-1	TGTGCCAGTAGTATCGGTTCACGGGACAGGGGTAACGTTGAAGCTTTCTTT	CASSIGSRDRGNVEAFF
.	TRBV28	TRBD1	TRBJ2-7	TGTGCCAGCAGTTTATGGGGGTACCCGGGACAGGGGAAATACGAGCAGTACTTC	CASSLWGYPGQGKYEQYF
.	TRBV5-1	TRBD1	TRBJ1-6	TGCGCCAGCAGCTCCTGGACAGGGGCCACCGGGTCACCCCTCCACTTT	CASSSWTGATGSPLHF
.	TRBV27	TRBD1	TRBJ2-7	TGTGCCAGCAGTCCCTGGGACAGGTTGTCCTACGAGCAGTACTTC	CASSPWDRLSYEQYF
.	TRBV6-5	.	TRBJ1-2	TGTGCCAGCAGTTACGACAGGACTAACTATGGCTACACCTTC	CASSYDRTNYGYTF
once	TRBV18	.	TRBJ1-2	TGTGCCAGCTCACCCCCGGGCTTGACGGGGGGGACTAATGGCTACACCTTC	CASSPPGLTGGTNGYTF
.	TRBV18	TRBD1	TRBJ1-6	TGTGCCAGCTCACCTGCGGGACAGGGGAAGAATTCACCCCTCCACTTT	CASSPAGQGKNSPLHF
.	TRBV5-5	TRBD2	TRBJ2-3	TGTGCCAGCAGCCGGACTAGCGGGAGGGGTCTGGTCACAGATACGCAGTATTTT	CASSRTSGRGLVTDTQYF
.	TRBV12-3/TRBV12-4	TRBD1	TRBJ2-7	TGTGCCAGCAGTTTCCCGACAGGGTTGCAGTACTTC	CASSFPTGLQYF
.	TRBV28	.	TRBJ2-7	TGTGCCAGCAGAAGCGGCGGAGTGAGCGACGAGCAGTACTTC	CASRSGGVSDEQYF
.	TRBV19	.	TRBJ1-4	TGTGCCAGTAGAAAACAGGGATCGTCCGATGAAAAACTGTTTTTT	CASRKQGSSDEKLFF
.	TRBV7-9	TRBD2	TRBJ2-1	TGTGCCAGCAGCTCTTGGGGGCTAAGCGGGGGGCCAGATGAGCAGTTCTTC	CASSSWGLSGGPDEQFF
.	TRBV19	TRBD1	TRBJ2-6	TGTGCCAGTAGCGACAGGGGGCCTGGGGCCAACGTCCTGACTTTC	CASSDRGPGANVLTF
.	TRBV29-1	TRBD1	TRBJ1-4	TGCAGCGTCGCACAGGGGTCTGCAACTAATGAAAAACTGTTTTTT	CSVAQGSATNEKLFF
.	TRBV29-1	TRBD1	TRBJ1-4	TGCAGCGTAGACAGGGCTGGGGGGGAAAAACTGTTTTTT	CSVDRAGGEKLFF
.	TRBV29-1	TRBD1	TRBJ2-3	TGCAGCGTGCCGGGACAGGGGTGGGATACGCAGTATTTT	CSVPGQGWDTQYF
.	TRBV3-1/TRBV3-2	TRBD2	TRBJ2-2	TGTGCCAGCAGTCACGGGGGGGGCACCGGGGAGCTGTTTTTT	CASSHGGGTGELFF
.	TRBV11-2	TRBD1	TRBJ2-6	TGTGCCAGCAGCTTAGCCCGACAGGGATCTGGGGCCAACGTCCTGACTTTC	CASSLARQGSGANVLTF
.	TRBV6-5	TRBD1	TRBJ2-7	TGTGCCAGCAGGTCCGGGACAGGGGTCTACGAGCAGTACTTC	CASRSGTGVYEQYF
.	TRBV5-1	.	TRBJ2-1	TGCGCCAGCAGTAATGGGAATTCGGCGGGGAGCTCCTACAATGAGCAGTTCTTC	CASSNGNSAGSSYNEQFF
.	TRBV28	.	TRBJ2-6	TGTGCCAGCAGTTTATACAGGCCCTCTGGGGCCAACGTCCTGACTTTC	CASSLYRPSGANVLTF
.	TRBV3-1/TRBV3-2	TRBD1	TRBJ2-2	TGTGCCAGCAGCCGGGGTAGGGGGCCGAACACCGGGGAGCTGTTTTTT	CASSRGRGPNTGELFF
.	TRBV12-3/TRBV12-4	.	TRBJ1-3	TGTGCCAGCACCCCAAATGGAAACACCATATATTTT	CASTPNGNTIYF
.	TRBV6-4	.	TRBJ2-2	TGTGCCAGCAGTGCCGAGAGTAACACCGGGGAGCTGTTTTTT	CASSAESNTGELFF
few	TRBV2	TRBD2	TRBJ2-5	TGTGCCAGTGAGCAGGGACTAGCGGGATTAGAGACCCAGTACTTC	CASEQGLAGLETQYF
.	TRBV5-7	.	TRBJ2-1	TGTGCCAGCAGCTTGGAGGATAGCGGACCTTACAATGAGCAGTTCTTC	CASSLEDSGPYNEQFF
.	TRBV28	.	TRBJ1-2	TGTGCCAGCACCCCCCCCGGCACAGACTATGGCTACACCTTC	CASTPPGTDYGYTF
.	TRBV30	.	TRBJ1-5	TGTGCCTGGAGTAACAGGGAGGGGCAGCCCCAGCATTTT	CAWSNREGQPQHF
.	TRBV4-2	TRBD2	TRBJ2-3	TGTGCCAGCAGCGCTGGGACTAGGCCCACAGATACGCAGTATTTT	CASSAGTRPTDTQYF
.	TRBV5-6	.	TRBJ2-1	TGTGCCAGCAGCTTGGAAAGGGGGAATGAGCAGTTCTTC	CASSLERGNEQFF
.	TRBV11-2	TRBD2	TRBJ2-7	TGTGCCAGCAGCTCGGGACTAGCGGATTCCCCCCACTTC	CASSSGLADSPHF
.	TRBV27	.	TRBJ1-5	TGTGCCAGCAGCCTACGCCAGGCGAATCAGCCCCAGCATTTT	CASSLRQANQPQHF
.	TRBV7-2	.	TRBJ1-4	TGTGCCAGCAGCGTGTCCAGAGGTCCGGGTCAGGAAAAACTGTTTTTT	CASSVSRGPGQEKLFF
once	TRBV5-4	TRBD1	TRBJ1-2	TGTGCCAGCAGCGTTTCCGGGACAGGGGGCTTTGGCTACACCTTC	CASSVSGTGGFGYTF
.	TRBV19	.	TRBJ2-6	TGTGCCAGTAGTATTGGTACAGGGCGAGCTGGGGCCAACGTCCTGACTTTC	CASSIGTGRAGANVLTF
.	TRBV7-9	TRBD1	TRBJ2-3	TGTGCCAGCAGCTTGCCAGGGGGAAAAGATACGCAGTATTTT	CASSLPGGKDTQYF